The rows below give T cell receptor beta chains drawn from one sample of a study of cytomegalovirus exposure and HLA in healthy donors. TCRdb's copy holds only in-frame clones and misses some; the assay was immunoSEQ multiplex PCR. The repertoire table contains 190,000 or so clones. Sequences were obtained from PBMCs. These receptors originate from a boy younger than 18 in good health and CMV-seronegative. Each CDR3 is given with its conserved first and last residue. A D gene is named only where the DNA matches it firmly.

d_call | j_call | v_call | cdr3_aa | cdr3_nt
. | TRBJ2-1 | TRBV7-2 | CASSPYTSFEQFF | TGTGCCAGCAGCCCCTACACTAGTTTTGAGCAGTTCTTC
. | TRBJ1-1 | TRBV4-1 | CASSHGPQGTEAFF | TGCGCCAGCAGCCACGGGCCCCAGGGCACTGAAGCTTTCTTT
TRBD1 | TRBJ2-3 | TRBV6-1 | CASSERVRGQITDTQYF | TGTGCCAGCAGTGAAAGAGTTAGGGGACAGATAACAGATACGCAGTATTTT
. | TRBJ1-1 | TRBV6-6 | CASSEERMLPGAFF | TGTGCCAGCAGCGAAGAGAGGATGCTGCCTGGAGCTTTCTTT
. | TRBJ1-2 | TRBV27 | CASSHDRTRGYTF | TGTGCCAGCAGCCACGACAGAACGCGAGGCTACACCTTC
. | TRBJ2-1 | TRBV5-3 | CARSPQTGFSYNEQFF | TGTGCCAGAAGCCCCCAGACAGGATTCTCCTACAATGAGCAGTTCTTC
TRBD1 | TRBJ2-3 | TRBV4-2 | CASSQRGQGNTDTQYF | TGTGCCAGCAGCCAAAGGGGACAGGGAAACACAGATACGCAGTATTTT
TRBD1 | TRBJ1-1 | TRBV10-1 | CASSESQGEVTEAFF | TGCGCCAGCAGTGAGTCGCAGGGGGAAGTCACTGAAGCTTTCTTT
. | TRBJ2-7 | TRBV11-2 | CASSLGLLSYEQYF | TGTGCCAGCAGCCTTGGACTCCTATCCTACGAGCAGTACTTC
. | TRBJ1-4 | TRBV5-1 | CASAPDQRRDNEKLFF | TGCGCCAGTGCCCCGGACCAACGGAGGGATAATGAAAAACTGTTTTTT
. | TRBJ2-2 | TRBV10-3 | CAIRTGSDFTGELFF | TGTGCCATCAGGACAGGTAGCGATTTTACCGGGGAGCTGTTTTTT
TRBD2 | TRBJ2-2 | TRBV11-3 | CASPAGGRDGELFF | TGTGCCAGCCCTGCGGGGGGGCGGGACGGGGAGCTGTTTTTT
. | TRBJ1-1 | TRBV11-3 | CAPSRLGDTEAFF | TGTGCCCCGTCCCGACTGGGTGATACTGAAGCTTTCTTT
. | TRBJ1-6 | TRBV30 | CAWTSLSSYNSPLHF | TGTGCCTGGACGTCCCTCAGCTCCTATAATTCACCCCTCCACTTT
TRBD1 | TRBJ1-1 | TRBV4-1 | CASSEVGQRMNTEAFF | TGCGCCAGCAGCGAAGTGGGACAGAGGATGAACACTGAAGCTTTCTTT
. | TRBJ2-7 | TRBV10-3 | CASVSDYPSYEQYF | TGTGCCAGCGTTTCGGACTACCCTTCCTACGAGCAGTACTTC